This T cell receptor (beta chain) was retrieved from a study of cytomegalovirus exposure and HLA in healthy donors. Findings of the study overall: Investigators reported approximately 170 TCR beta chains as tied to cytomegalovirus.

Primers: 60 Vbeta forward and 13 Jbeta reverse. The data were produced by immunoSEQ multiplex PCR, yet TCRdb's version contains in-frame clones alone and is incomplete. The listing contains 90,000 to 130,000 clones. CDR1 and CDR2 (germline): KGHSH, LQKENI. This CDR3 has 16 residues. The V segment lost 5 bases and the J segment 5 bases; nucleotides outside the gene matches: 5. About this clone itself: Its antigen is not identified.

The chain is built from TRBV18 and TRBJ2-5; 16 bases match TRBD2. The clonotype comes from a middle-aged man in good health and CMV-seropositive. The source material was PBMCs. In DNA, the CDR3 is TGTGCCAGCTCAGCGGGACTAGCGGGAGGGATGGAGACCCAGTACTTC. It translates to CASSAGLAGGMETQYF.